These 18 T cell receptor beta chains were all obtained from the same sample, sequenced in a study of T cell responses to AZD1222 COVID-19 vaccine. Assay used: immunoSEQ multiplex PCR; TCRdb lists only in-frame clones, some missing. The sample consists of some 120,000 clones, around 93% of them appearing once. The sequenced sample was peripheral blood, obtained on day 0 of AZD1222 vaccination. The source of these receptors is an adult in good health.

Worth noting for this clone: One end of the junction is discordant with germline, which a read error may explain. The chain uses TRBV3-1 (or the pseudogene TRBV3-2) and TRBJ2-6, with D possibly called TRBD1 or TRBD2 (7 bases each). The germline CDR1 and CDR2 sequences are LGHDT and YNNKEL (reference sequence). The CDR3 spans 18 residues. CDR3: CASTQAGQSAVGANVLTF. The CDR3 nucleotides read TGTGCCAGCACCCAAGCGGGACAGAGTGCAGTTGGGGCCAACGTCCTGACTTTC.

The CDR3 loop reads CASSQGEGVGNTIYF. CDR3 DNA: TGCGCCAGCAGCCAAGGAGAGGGGGTGGGAAACACCATATATTTT. The rearrangement joins TRBV4-1 to TRBJ1-3, with D perhaps matching TRBD1 (6 bases). Germline V gene lookup returns CDR1 MGHRA and CDR2 YSYEKL. CDR3 length equals 15 residues. Deletions cut 1 base from V and 4 bases from J, with 11 bases between.

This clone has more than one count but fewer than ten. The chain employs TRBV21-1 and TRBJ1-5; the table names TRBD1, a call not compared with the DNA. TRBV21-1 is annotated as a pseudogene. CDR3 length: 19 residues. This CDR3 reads CASSKVVGGRAYYNQPQHF. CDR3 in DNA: TGTGCCAGCAGCAAAGTGGTAGGGGGCAGGGCGTACTACAATCAGCCCCAGCATTTT.

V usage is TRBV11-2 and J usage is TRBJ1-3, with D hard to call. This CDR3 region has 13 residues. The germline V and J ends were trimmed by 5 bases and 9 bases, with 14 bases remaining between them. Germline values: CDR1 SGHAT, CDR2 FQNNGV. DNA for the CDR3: TGTGCCAGCAGCCCACTGGGCAGTCCCACCATATATTTT. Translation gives CASSPLGSPTIYF.

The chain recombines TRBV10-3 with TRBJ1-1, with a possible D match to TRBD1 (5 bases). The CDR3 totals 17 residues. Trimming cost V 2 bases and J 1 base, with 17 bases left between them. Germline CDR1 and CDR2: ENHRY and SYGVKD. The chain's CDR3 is CAISEGSRVGGNTEAFF. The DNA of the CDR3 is TGTGCCATCAGTGAGGGTAGTAGAGTCGGGGGGAACACTGAAGCTTTCTTT.

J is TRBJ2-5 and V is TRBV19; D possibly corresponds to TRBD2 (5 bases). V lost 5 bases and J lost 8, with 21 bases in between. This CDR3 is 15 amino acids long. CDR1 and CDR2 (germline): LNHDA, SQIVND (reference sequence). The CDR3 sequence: CASSPRDSLHGTQYF. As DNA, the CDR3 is TGTGCCAGTAGTCCCCGGGATAGCCTACACGGAACCCAGTACTTC.

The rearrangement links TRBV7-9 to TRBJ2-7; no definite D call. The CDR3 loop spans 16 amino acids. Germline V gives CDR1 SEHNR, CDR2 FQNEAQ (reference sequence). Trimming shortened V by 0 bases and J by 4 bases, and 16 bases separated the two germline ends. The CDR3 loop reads CASSLASWSGAYEQYF. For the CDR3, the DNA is TGTGCCAGCAGCTTAGCGTCATGGTCTGGCGCGTACGAGCAGTACTTC.

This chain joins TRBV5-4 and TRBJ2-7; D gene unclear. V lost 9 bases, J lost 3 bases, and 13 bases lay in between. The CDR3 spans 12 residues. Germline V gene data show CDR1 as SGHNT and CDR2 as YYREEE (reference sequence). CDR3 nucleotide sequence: TGTGCCACCTCAAGGGCAGACTACGAGCAGTACTTC. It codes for CATSRADYEQYF. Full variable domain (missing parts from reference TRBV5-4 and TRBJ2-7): ETGVTQSPTHLIKTRGQQVTLRCSSQSGHNTVSWYQQALGQGPQFIFQYYREEENGRGNFPPRFSGLQFPNYSSELNVNALELDDSALYLCATSRADYEQYFGPGTRLTVT.

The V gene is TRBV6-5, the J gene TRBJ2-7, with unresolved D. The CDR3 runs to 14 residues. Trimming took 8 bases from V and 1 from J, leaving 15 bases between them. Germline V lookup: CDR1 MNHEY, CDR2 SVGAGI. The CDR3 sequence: CASRRQLESYEQYF. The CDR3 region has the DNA TGTGCCAGCCGTCGACAACTTGAGTCCTACGAGCAGTACTTC.

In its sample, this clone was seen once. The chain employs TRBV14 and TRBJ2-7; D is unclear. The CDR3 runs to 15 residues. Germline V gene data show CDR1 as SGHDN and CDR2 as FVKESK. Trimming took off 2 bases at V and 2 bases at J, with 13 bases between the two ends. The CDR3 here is CASSQTKAKTYEQYF. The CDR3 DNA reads TGTGCCAGCAGCCAAACAAAGGCGAAGACCTACGAGCAGTACTTC.

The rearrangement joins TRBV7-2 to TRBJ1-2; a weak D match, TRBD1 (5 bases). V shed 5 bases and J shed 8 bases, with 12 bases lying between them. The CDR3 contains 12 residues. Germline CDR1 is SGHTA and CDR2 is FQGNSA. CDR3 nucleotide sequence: TGTGCCAGCAGCCAGACGGGGGTCGGCTACACCTTC. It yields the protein CASSQTGVGYTF.

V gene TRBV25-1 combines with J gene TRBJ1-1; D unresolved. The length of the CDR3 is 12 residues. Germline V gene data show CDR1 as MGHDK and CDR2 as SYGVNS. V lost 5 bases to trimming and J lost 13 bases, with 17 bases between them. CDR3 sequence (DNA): TGTGCCAGCAGTAACGGGCGGGGTGCCGGTTTCTTT. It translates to CASSNGRGAGFF.

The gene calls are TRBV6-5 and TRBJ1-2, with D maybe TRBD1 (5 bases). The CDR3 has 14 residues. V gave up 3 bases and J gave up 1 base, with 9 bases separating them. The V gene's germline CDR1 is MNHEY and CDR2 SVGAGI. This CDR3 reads CASSYPGRNYGYTF. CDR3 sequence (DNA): TGTGCCAGCAGTTATCCGGGACGTAACTATGGCTACACCTTC.

The CDR3 DNA follows: TGTGCCAGCAGCCATTCCTTGGATGGCTACACCTTC. It translates to CASSHSLDGYTF. The chain recombines TRBV3-1 (or the pseudogene TRBV3-2) with TRBJ1-2; no clear D gene. The CDR3 has 12 residues. The germline gives CDR1 LGHDT, CDR2 YNNKEL (reference sequence). Trimming stripped 3 bases from V and 6 bases from J, with 8 bases between.

The CDR3 DNA is TGTGCCAGCAGTTTATACGCCGGCGGGGGACAGGGATTCTCCTACGAGCAGTACTTC. Encoded protein: CASSLYAGGGQGFSYEQYF. V usage is TRBV28 and J usage is TRBJ2-7, with 9 bases matching TRBD1. V lost 1 base to trimming and J lost 0 bases; unmatched junction nucleotides: 13. The CDR3 contains 19 residues. The germline V gene has CDR1 MDHEN and CDR2 SYDVKM.

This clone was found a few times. This CDR3 reads CASSETAVEAWETQYF. As DNA, the CDR3 is TGTGCCAGCAGTGAAACCGCTGTCGAAGCCTGGGAGACCCAGTACTTC. This chain connects TRBV2 to TRBJ2-5; D ambiguous. CDR3 length: 16 amino acids. CDR1 is SNHLY and CDR2 is FYNNEI in the germline V gene. V dropped 2 bases and J dropped 5 bases, with 18 bases sitting between them.

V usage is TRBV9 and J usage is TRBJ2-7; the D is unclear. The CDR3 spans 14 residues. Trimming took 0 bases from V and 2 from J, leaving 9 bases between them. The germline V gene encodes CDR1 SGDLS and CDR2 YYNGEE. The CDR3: CASSVETGPYEQYF. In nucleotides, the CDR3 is TGTGCCAGCAGCGTAGAAACGGGTCCCTACGAGCAGTACTTC.

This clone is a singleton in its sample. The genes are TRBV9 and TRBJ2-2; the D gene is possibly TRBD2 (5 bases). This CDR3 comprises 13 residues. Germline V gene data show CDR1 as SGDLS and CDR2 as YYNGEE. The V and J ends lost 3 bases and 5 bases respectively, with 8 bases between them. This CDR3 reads CASSEPGTGELFF. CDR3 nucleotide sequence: TGTGCCAGCAGCGAGCCGGGGACCGGGGAGCTGTTTTTT.